The sequence of this T cell receptor (beta chain) was determined in a study of shared T cell receptors in the human thymus. The repertoire was sequenced with immunoSEQ multiplex PCR; TCRdb's copy has only in-frame clones and lacks some. Altogether 500,000 to 550,000 clones are present, roughly 74% being singletons, with the ten largest covering 0.013%. Germline CDR1 reads MGHRA; CDR2 reads YSYEKL. Trimming cost V 2 bases and J 1 base; bases outside gene matches: 3. The CDR3 contains 16 residues. This same sample was also part of a study on human thymus T cells. This second study says: Related work found strong thymic repertoire overlap between unrelated individuals.

V and J are TRBV4-1 and TRBJ2-3; the match to TRBD2 covers 10 bases. The sequence was collected from a boy younger than two with a congenital heart defect. Sequencing was carried out using thymocytes. The CDR3 nucleotides read TGCGCCAGCAGCCAACCCGGACTAGCGGGCACAGATACGCAGTATTTT. Protein sequence: CASSQPGLAGTDTQYF.